What follows is one T cell receptor (beta chain) and its context. Its antigen remains unknown. Trimming pared 0 bases from V and 6 bases from J, leaving 14 bases between. Per germline, CDR1 MGHRA and CDR2 YSYEKL. The CDR3 has 15 residues. The treatment denotes: oral pan-JAK inhibitor, 5-10 mg twice daily. Sequencing templates came from extracted RNA that was reverse transcribed into cDNA. This table comes from immunoSEQ multiplex PCR, and its TCRdb copy is limited to in-frame clones, with some not included. The sample includes around 86,000 clones, around three quarters of them seen just once. The entry originates in a study of CD8+ T cells in alopecia areata. In the study overall: The drug, tofacitinib, lasted 6 to 18 months, followed by 6 months off drug.

Study-wide findings and caveats: Across lesional scalp, and particularly alopecia totalis/universalis, clonality surpassed that of normal scalp. In scalp and blood during tofacitinib, many expanded lesional clones persisted. Tofacitinib significantly brought down scalp clonality and expanded CD8+ clones among top 100.

The J gene is TRBJ1-1, the V gene TRBV4-1, with a possible D match to TRBD1 (6 bases). This receptor was taken from a human donor with alopecia areata. Material: CD8+ T cells sorted from blood, obtained at approximately week 44, from a patient treated with tofacitinib. The CDR3 here is CASSQEDWGLAEAFF. The CDR3 DNA is TGCGCCAGCAGCCAAGAGGACTGGGGGCTGGCTGAAGCTTTCTTT.